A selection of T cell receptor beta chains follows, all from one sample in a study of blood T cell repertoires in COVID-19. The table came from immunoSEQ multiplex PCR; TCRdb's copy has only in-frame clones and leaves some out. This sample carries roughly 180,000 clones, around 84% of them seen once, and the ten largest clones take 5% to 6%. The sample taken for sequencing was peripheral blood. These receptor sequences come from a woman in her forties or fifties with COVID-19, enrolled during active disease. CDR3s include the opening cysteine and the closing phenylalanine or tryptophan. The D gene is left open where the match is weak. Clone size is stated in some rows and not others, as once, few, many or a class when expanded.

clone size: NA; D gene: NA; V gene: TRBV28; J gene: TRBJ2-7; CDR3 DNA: TGTGCCAGCCGCTTAGGAGGCGCTTCCTACGAGCAGTACTTC; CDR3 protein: CASRLGGASYEQYF
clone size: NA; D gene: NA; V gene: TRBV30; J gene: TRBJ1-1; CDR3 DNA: TGTGCCTGGGGGGGGCAGTACACTGAAGCTTTCTTT; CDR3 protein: CAWGGQYTEAFF
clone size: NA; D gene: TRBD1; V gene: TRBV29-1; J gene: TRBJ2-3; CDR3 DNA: TGCAGCGCCAAGACAGGGACAGATACGCAGTATTTT; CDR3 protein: CSAKTGTDTQYF
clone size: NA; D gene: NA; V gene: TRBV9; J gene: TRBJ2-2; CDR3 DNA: TGTGCCAGCAGCGAGACAAGTAACACCGGGGAGCTGTTTTTT; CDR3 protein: CASSETSNTGELFF
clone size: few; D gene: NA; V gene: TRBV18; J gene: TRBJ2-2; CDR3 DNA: TGTGCCAGCTCACCAGAAGGGCAGGGCAACACCGGGGAGCTGTTTTTT; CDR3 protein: CASSPEGQGNTGELFF
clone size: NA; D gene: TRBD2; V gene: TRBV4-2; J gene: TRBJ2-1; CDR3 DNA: TGTGCCAGCAGCCAACAAGATACGGGAGGGTGGAATGAGCAGTTCTTC; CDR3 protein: CASSQQDTGGWNEQFF
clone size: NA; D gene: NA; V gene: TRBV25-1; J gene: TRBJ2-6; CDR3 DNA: TGTGCCAGTAATACCGGGGGATCGGGCTCTGGGGCCAACGTCCTGACTTTC; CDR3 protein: CASNTGGSGSGANVLTF
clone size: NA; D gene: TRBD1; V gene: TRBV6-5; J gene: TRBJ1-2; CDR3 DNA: TGTGCCAGCAGTTTTTCAGGGGGCCGACTTGGCTATGGCTACACCTTC; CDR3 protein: CASSFSGGRLGYGYTF
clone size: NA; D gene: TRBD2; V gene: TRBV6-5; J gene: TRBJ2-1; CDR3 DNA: TGTGCCAGCCGCGGGGGGAATGAAAATGAGCAGTTCTTC; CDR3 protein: CASRGGNENEQFF
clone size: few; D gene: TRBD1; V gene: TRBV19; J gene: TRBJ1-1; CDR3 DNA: TGTGCCAGTAGTATAGGGACGGGACAGGGGTTTTATACTGAAGCTTTCTTT; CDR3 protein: CASSIGTGQGFYTEAFF
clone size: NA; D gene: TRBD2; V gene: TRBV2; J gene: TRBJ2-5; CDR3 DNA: TGTGCCAGCAGAGAAAGAGCGGGGGCCGGGGAGACCCAGTACTTC; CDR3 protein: CASRERAGAGETQYF
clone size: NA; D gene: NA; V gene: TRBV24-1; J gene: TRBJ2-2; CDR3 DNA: TGTGCCACCAGTGATGCCGCCAGGGACACCGGGGAGCTGTTTTTT; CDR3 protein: CATSDAARDTGELFF
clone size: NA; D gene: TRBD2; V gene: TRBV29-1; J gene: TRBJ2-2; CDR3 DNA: TGCAGCGTTGACAGGGAGGGCACCGGGGAGCTGTTTTTT; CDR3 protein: CSVDREGTGELFF
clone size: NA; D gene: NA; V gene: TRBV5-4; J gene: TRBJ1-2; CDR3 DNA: TGTGCCAGCAGTGGGGGGGCTCCTAACTATGGCTACACCTTC; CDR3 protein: CASSGGAPNYGYTF
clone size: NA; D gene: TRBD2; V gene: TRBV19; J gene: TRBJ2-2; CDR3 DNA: TGTGCCAGTAGTATTACTAGCGGGGTCGGCACCGGGGAGCTGTTTTTT; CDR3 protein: CASSITSGVGTGELFF
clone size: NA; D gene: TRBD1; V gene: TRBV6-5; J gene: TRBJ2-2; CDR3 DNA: TGTGCCAGCATTGGCCGGGACAGAGGCACCGGGGAGCTGTTTTTT; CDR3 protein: CASIGRDRGTGELFF
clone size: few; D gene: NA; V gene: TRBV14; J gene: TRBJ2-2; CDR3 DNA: TGTGCCAGCAGCTTGGTAGAGACCGGGGAGCTGTTTTTT; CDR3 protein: CASSLVETGELFF
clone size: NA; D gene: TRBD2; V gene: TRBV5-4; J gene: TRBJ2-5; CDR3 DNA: TGTGCCAGCAGCTACACGGAGCCACTAGCGGGGGGGGAGACCCAGTACTTC; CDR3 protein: CASSYTEPLAGGETQYF
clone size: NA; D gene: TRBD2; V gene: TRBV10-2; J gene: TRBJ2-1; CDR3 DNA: TGCGCCAGCAGTCGGGACTACTCCTACAATGAGCAGTTCTTC; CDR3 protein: CASSRDYSYNEQFF
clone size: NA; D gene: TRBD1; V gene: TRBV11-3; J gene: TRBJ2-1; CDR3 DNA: TGTGCCAGCAGCCCCGGGACAGGGTCGGCGGGGAATGAGCAGTTCTTC; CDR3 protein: CASSPGTGSAGNEQFF
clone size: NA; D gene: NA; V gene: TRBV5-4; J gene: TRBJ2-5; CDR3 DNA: TGTGCCAGCAGCTTGCGGCAGGGAGGGGGACTCCAAGAGACCCAGTACTTC; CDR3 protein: CASSLRQGGGLQETQYF
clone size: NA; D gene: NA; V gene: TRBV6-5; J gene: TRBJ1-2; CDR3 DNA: TGTGCCAGCAGTCCGCAGGTGGTGGGTGGCGATGGCTACACCTTC; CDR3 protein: CASSPQVVGGDGYTF
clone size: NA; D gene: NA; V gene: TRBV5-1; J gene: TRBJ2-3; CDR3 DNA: TGCGCCAGCAGTCAGGGGATATCCACAGATACGCAGTATTTT; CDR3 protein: CASSQGISTDTQYF
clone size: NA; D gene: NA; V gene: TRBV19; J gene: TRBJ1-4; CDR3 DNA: TGTGCCAGTAGTCAGACCAGGGCTAATGAAAAACTGTTTTTT; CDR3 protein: CASSQTRANEKLFF
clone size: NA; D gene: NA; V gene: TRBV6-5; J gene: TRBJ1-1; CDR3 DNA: TGTGCCAGCTCCCGACAGGTCGTCTACACTGAAGCTTTCTTT; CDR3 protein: CASSRQVVYTEAFF
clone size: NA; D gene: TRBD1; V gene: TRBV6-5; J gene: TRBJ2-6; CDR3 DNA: TGTGCCAGCTCCCAGGGGGCAACTGGGGCCAACGTCCTGACTTTC; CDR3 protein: CASSQGATGANVLTF
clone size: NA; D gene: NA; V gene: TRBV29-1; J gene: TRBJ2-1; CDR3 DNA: TGCAGCGACTTCTCCGGGTCAAACAATGAGCAGTTCTTC; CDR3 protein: CSDFSGSNNEQFF